This T cell receptor beta chain was captured in a study of PD-1 blockade in classical Hodgkin lymphoma. Germline V gene sequence: CDR1 SGHTA, CDR2 FQGTGA. This CDR3 is 14 amino acids long. V dropped 5 bases and J dropped 5; count of bases not matched to a gene: 4. The time point denotes: newly diagnosed, previously untreated cHL patient sample. Magnetic negative selection served to purify CD4+ T cells out of PBMCs that had been thawed. Sequencing was performed with immunoSEQ multiplex PCR; in TCRdb, only in-frame clones are kept and a portion is missing. The sample gives around 32,000 clones, around 89% of which show up once; around 1.2% is in the top ten.

The sample consisted of CD4+ T cells from blood. The V call is TRBV7-3, the J call TRBJ2-7; 12 bases map to TRBD1. This TCR was recovered from a human donor with classical Hodgkin lymphoma. The CDR3 DNA reads as TGTGCCAGCAGCGCGGGACAGGGGGCGAACGAGCAGTACTTC. Protein product: CASSAGQGANEQYF.